Here is one T cell receptor (beta chain) with its context. Its cognate antigen is unknown. The data were obtained in a study of T cell responses to AZD1222 COVID-19 vaccine. About the study: Second doses at about 4 or about 12 weeks were pooled. General study results and limits: Recipients of two AZD1222 doses showed rising Spike-specific TCR breadth and depth. Across the whole spike, CD4 TCRs peaked at regions 160-218 and 743-854. The repertoires were collected only after the peak T cell response.

Generated by immunoSEQ multiplex PCR, the TCRdb table keeps only in-frame clones and is missing some. The table shows about 140,000 clones, with over 75% occurring only once. The CDR3 sequence is 15 residues long. This sequence was found in an adult in good health. Sequenced here: peripheral blood, sampled on day 0 of AZD1222 vaccination. The V gene is TRBV1, the J gene TRBJ1-1; TRBD1, the table's D call, was not compared with the DNA. TRBV1 is a known pseudogene. DNA of the CDR3: TGCACCAGCAGCCAAGATCGGACAGGGGACACTGAAGCTTTCTTT. It specifies CTSSQDRTGDTEAFF.